These T cell receptor beta chains were read from a single sample in a study of T-cell reconstitution after alpha-beta-depleted transplantation in children. In TCRdb, the PCR reads were re-called with MiXCR into one record per CDR3 protein. The sample records a few hundred thousand distinct CDR3 sequences, roughly 22% being singletons. Material: PBMCs from the stem cell graft donor, obtained from the stem cell graft. All receptors come from a human donor who donated a stem cell graft to a child with acute myeloid leukemia. Both conserved end residues are part of each CDR3. The order of the fields is clone size, V gene, D gene, J gene, CDR3 protein, CDR3 DNA. D genes are given only for firm matches. Rows may omit the clone size; those that give it use once, few, many or a size class.

clone size: NA
V gene: TRBV27
D gene: TRBD2
J gene: TRBJ2-7
CDR3 protein: CASSRSGNYEQYF
CDR3 DNA: TGTGCCAGCAGTCGTAGCGGGAACTACGAGCAGTACTTC

clone size: few
V gene: TRBV12-3/TRBV12-4
D gene: NA
J gene: TRBJ2-5
CDR3 protein: CASSAGGRLNGQETQYF
CDR3 DNA: TGTGCCAGCAGTGCAGGGGGGCGCCTAAATGGGCAAGAGACCCAGTACTTC

clone size: few
V gene: TRBV5-5
D gene: NA
J gene: TRBJ1-5
CDR3 protein: CASSLSRGASGNQPQHF
CDR3 DNA: TGTGCCAGCAGCTTGAGTCGGGGGGCAAGTGGCAATCAGCCCCAGCATTTT

clone size: NA
V gene: TRBV27
D gene: NA
J gene: TRBJ2-7
CDR3 protein: CASSLGRALYEQYF
CDR3 DNA: TGTGCCAGCAGTTTGGGCAGGGCCCTCTACGAGCAGTACTTC

clone size: many
V gene: TRBV29-1
D gene: NA
J gene: TRBJ1-1
CDR3 protein: CSVSLKLNTEAFF
CDR3 DNA: TGCAGCGTCAGCCTTAAACTGAACACTGAAGCTTTCTTT

clone size: NA
V gene: TRBV28
D gene: NA
J gene: TRBJ2-7
CDR3 protein: CASSFRVGHEQYF
CDR3 DNA: TGTGCCAGCAGTTTTAGGGTCGGGCACGAGCAGTACTTC

clone size: few
V gene: TRBV20-1
D gene: NA
J gene: TRBJ2-3
CDR3 protein: CTLAGLYTDTQYF
CDR3 DNA: TGCACCTTGGCGGGACTTTACACAGATACGCAGTATTTT

clone size: few
V gene: TRBV28
D gene: TRBD1
J gene: TRBJ2-3
CDR3 protein: CASSINLLDRGLGRWYF
CDR3 DNA: TGTGCCAGCAGTATAAACCTCCTGGACAGGGGTTTAGGTCGGTGGTATTTT

clone size: NA
V gene: TRBV6-5
D gene: NA
J gene: TRBJ1-4
CDR3 protein: CASSYIGRSNEKLFF
CDR3 DNA: TGTGCCAGCAGTTACATCGGGAGGTCTAATGAAAAACTGTTTTTT

clone size: NA
V gene: TRBV7-9
D gene: TRBD1
J gene: TRBJ1-1
CDR3 protein: CASSLSGGAGEAFF
CDR3 DNA: TGTGCCAGCAGCTTATCAGGGGGCGCAGGTGAAGCTTTCTTT

clone size: few
V gene: TRBV20-1
D gene: NA
J gene: TRBJ2-7
CDR3 protein: CSAAGSEQYF
CDR3 DNA: TGCAGTGCGGCCGGGAGCGAGCAGTACTTC

clone size: NA
V gene: TRBV4-1
D gene: TRBD1
J gene: TRBJ2-1
CDR3 protein: CASSPPGQGASEQFF
CDR3 DNA: TGCGCCAGCAGCCCACCGGGACAGGGGGCGAGTGAGCAGTTCTTC

clone size: few
V gene: TRBV6-1
D gene: TRBD1
J gene: TRBJ2-7
CDR3 protein: CASSQTGGDFGEQYF
CDR3 DNA: TGTGCCAGCAGTCAGACAGGGGGCGATTTTGGTGAGCAGTACTTC

clone size: NA
V gene: TRBV5-1
D gene: TRBD2
J gene: TRBJ2-3
CDR3 protein: CASSLNSGSYGDTQYF
CDR3 DNA: TGCGCCAGCAGCCTGAATAGCGGGAGTTATGGAGATACGCAGTATTTT

clone size: once
V gene: TRBV27
D gene: NA
J gene: TRBJ2-7
CDR3 protein: CASSPLGRPLYEQYF
CDR3 DNA: TGTGCCAGCAGCCCCTTGGGGCGGCCCCTCTACGAGCAGTACTTC

clone size: NA
V gene: TRBV20-1
D gene: TRBD2
J gene: TRBJ2-1
CDR3 protein: CSAHFGGRKVQFF
CDR3 DNA: TGCAGTGCTCACTTCGGCGGGAGGAAGGTGCAGTTCTTC

clone size: NA
V gene: TRBV21-1
D gene: NA
J gene: TRBJ2-1
CDR3 protein: CASNRTRLANNFYNEQFF
CDR3 DNA: TGTGCCAGCAACAGAACCAGACTAGCCAATAACTTCTACAATGAGCAGTTCTTC

clone size: many
V gene: TRBV28
D gene: NA
J gene: TRBJ2-7
CDR3 protein: CASSPHSYEQYF
CDR3 DNA: TGTGCCAGCAGCCCGCACTCCTACGAGCAGTACTTC

clone size: NA
V gene: TRBV20-1
D gene: TRBD2
J gene: TRBJ2-5
CDR3 protein: CSATRTSSGTQYF
CDR3 DNA: TGCAGTGCTACGAGGACTAGCTCCGGGACCCAGTACTTC

clone size: few
V gene: TRBV28
D gene: NA
J gene: TRBJ2-7
CDR3 protein: CASSAVLTYEQYF
CDR3 DNA: TGTGCCAGCAGTGCAGTCCTTACCTACGAGCAGTACTTC

clone size: NA
V gene: TRBV5-1
D gene: TRBD2
J gene: TRBJ2-3
CDR3 protein: CASRDIAGGDTQYF
CDR3 DNA: TGCGCCAGCAGAGACATAGCGGGAGGCGATACGCAGTATTTT

clone size: few
V gene: TRBV6-2/TRBV6-3
D gene: NA
J gene: TRBJ2-1
CDR3 protein: CASSYLSLLYLYNEQFF
CDR3 DNA: TGTGCCAGCAGTTACTTGAGCCTGTTATATCTCTACAATGAGCAGTTCTTC

clone size: NA
V gene: TRBV10-2
D gene: TRBD2
J gene: TRBJ2-3
CDR3 protein: CASRERLAGSTDTQYF
CDR3 DNA: TGCGCCAGCAGAGAACGACTAGCGGGTTCCACAGATACGCAGTATTTT

clone size: NA
V gene: TRBV7-2
D gene: TRBD2
J gene: TRBJ2-1
CDR3 protein: CASSRKAGARDEQFF
CDR3 DNA: TGTGCCAGCAGCCGAAAGGCGGGAGCTAGGGATGAGCAGTTCTTC

clone size: once
V gene: TRBV2
D gene: NA
J gene: TRBJ2-7
CDR3 protein: CASSEVNKQYF
CDR3 DNA: TGTGCCAGCAGTGAAGTGAATAAGCAGTACTTC

clone size: many
V gene: TRBV12-3/TRBV12-4
D gene: NA
J gene: TRBJ1-2
CDR3 protein: CASSFFTLRRVKTNYGYTF
CDR3 DNA: TGTGCCAGCAGTTTTTTTACCCTCAGACGAGTAAAAACTAACTATGGCTACACCTTC

clone size: few
V gene: TRBV7-7
D gene: TRBD1
J gene: TRBJ2-2
CDR3 protein: CASSQDRVVNGELFF
CDR3 DNA: TGTGCTAGCAGCCAGGACAGGGTTGTTAACGGGGAGCTGTTTTTT

clone size: NA
V gene: TRBV28
D gene: NA
J gene: TRBJ2-1
CDR3 protein: CASSSLPESSYNEQFF
CDR3 DNA: TGTGCCAGCAGTTCCCTCCCGGAGAGCTCCTACAATGAGCAGTTCTTC

clone size: many
V gene: TRBV4-1
D gene: TRBD2
J gene: TRBJ2-7
CDR3 protein: CASSQDSGSIGGNSYEQYF
CDR3 DNA: TGCGCCAGCAGCCAGGACAGCGGGAGTATTGGAGGCAACTCCTACGAGCAGTACTTC

clone size: NA
V gene: TRBV20-1
D gene: NA
J gene: TRBJ2-2
CDR3 protein: CSAPGGSSGELFF
CDR3 DNA: TGCAGTGCTCCCGGGGGAAGTTCCGGGGAGCTGTTTTTT

clone size: few
V gene: TRBV20-1
D gene: TRBD2
J gene: TRBJ2-2
CDR3 protein: CSARGLAGRNTGELFF
CDR3 DNA: TGCAGTGCTAGAGGACTAGCGGGGCGGAACACCGGGGAGCTGTTTTTT

clone size: few
V gene: TRBV10-3
D gene: NA
J gene: TRBJ2-3
CDR3 protein: CAIRGTGANTQYF
CDR3 DNA: TGTGCCATCAGAGGGACTGGGGCAAATACGCAGTATTTT

clone size: many
V gene: TRBV12-3/TRBV12-4
D gene: NA
J gene: TRBJ2-5
CDR3 protein: CASSPPGQETQYF
CDR3 DNA: TGTGCCAGCTCACCACCAGGCCAAGAGACCCAGTACTTC

clone size: many
V gene: TRBV20-1
D gene: TRBD2
J gene: TRBJ2-1
CDR3 protein: CSVFRRLAGGGEQFF
CDR3 DNA: TGCAGTGTATTCCGTCGACTAGCGGGAGGAGGTGAGCAGTTCTTC

clone size: NA
V gene: TRBV24-1
D gene: NA
J gene: TRBJ2-5
CDR3 protein: CATSDTGGAKETQYF
CDR3 DNA: TGTGCCACCAGTGACACCGGAGGGGCCAAAGAGACCCAGTACTTC

clone size: few
V gene: TRBV29-1
D gene: NA
J gene: TRBJ2-5
CDR3 protein: CSVGLLQIETQYF
CDR3 DNA: TGCAGCGTTGGACTGCTCCAGATAGAGACCCAGTACTTC

clone size: many
V gene: TRBV12-3/TRBV12-4
D gene: NA
J gene: TRBJ1-1
CDR3 protein: CASSLMSGSTEAFF
CDR3 DNA: TGTGCCAGCAGTTTAATGTCGGGGAGCACTGAAGCTTTCTTT

clone size: few
V gene: TRBV12-3/TRBV12-4
D gene: TRBD1
J gene: TRBJ2-1
CDR3 protein: CASLRDRGGVEEQFF
CDR3 DNA: TGTGCCAGTCTCCGGGACAGGGGGGGGGTAGAAGAGCAGTTCTTC

clone size: many
V gene: TRBV29-1
D gene: NA
J gene: TRBJ1-4
CDR3 protein: CSVRESSEKLFF
CDR3 DNA: TGCAGCGTGCGGGAGAGCAGTGAAAAACTGTTTTTT

clone size: NA
V gene: TRBV4-3
D gene: TRBD1
J gene: TRBJ2-7
CDR3 protein: CASSQVTGLGYEQYF
CDR3 DNA: TGCGCCAGCAGCCAAGTGACAGGGCTAGGCTACGAGCAGTACTTC